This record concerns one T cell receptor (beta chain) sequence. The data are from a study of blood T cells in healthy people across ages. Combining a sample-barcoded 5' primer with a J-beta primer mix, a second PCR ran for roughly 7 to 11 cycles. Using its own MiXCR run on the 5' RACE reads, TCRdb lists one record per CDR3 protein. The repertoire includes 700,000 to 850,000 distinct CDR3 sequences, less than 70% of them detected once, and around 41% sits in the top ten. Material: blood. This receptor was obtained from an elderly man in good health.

In nucleotides, the CDR3 is TGTGCCGGCACTGCCCATAGTGATTCACCCCTCCACTTT. This codes for CAGTAHSDSPLHF. This chain links TRBV2 with TRBJ1-6; no clear D gene. V was cut by 11 bases and J by 8 bases, with 16 bases left in between. Germline V gene data show CDR1 as SNHLY and CDR2 as FYNNEI. The CDR3 spans 13 residues.